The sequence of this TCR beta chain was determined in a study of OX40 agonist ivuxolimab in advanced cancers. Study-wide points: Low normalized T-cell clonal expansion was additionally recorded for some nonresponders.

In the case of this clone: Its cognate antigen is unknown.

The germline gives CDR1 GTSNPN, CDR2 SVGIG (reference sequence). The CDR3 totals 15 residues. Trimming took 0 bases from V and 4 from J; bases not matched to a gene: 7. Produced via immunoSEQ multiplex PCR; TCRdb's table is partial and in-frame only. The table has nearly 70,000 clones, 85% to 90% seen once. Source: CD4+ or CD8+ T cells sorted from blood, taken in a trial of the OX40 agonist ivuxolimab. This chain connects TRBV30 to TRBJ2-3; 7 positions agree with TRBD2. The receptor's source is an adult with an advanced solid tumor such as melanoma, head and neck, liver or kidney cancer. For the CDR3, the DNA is TGTGCCTGGAGTGTCGGCAGCGGGGAGGCAGATACGCAGTATTTT. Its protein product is CAWSVGSGEADTQYF.